This T cell receptor beta chain came from a study of blood T cell repertoires in COVID-19. Background on the study: From the United States, Italy and Spain came samples of acute and convalescent COVID-19. Nucleic acid was either cDNA or gDNA, and it came from T cells, B-cell-depleted T cells, or PBMCs.

In the original analysis: Reference gene primer amplification in the assay estimated nucleated cell counts. Data came from immunoSEQ multiplex PCR; TCRdb stores just in-frame clones and leaves some out. Clonal size and the V and J genes are those of that table, whereas D and trimming came from the DNA. The sample has some 230,000 clones, around 81% seen once. This CDR3 spans 13 amino acids. CDR1 is LNHDA, CDR2 SQIVND, per germline (reference sequence). J was trimmed by 0 bases and V by 6 bases; bases with no gene match: 1. The V gene is TRBV19, the J gene TRBJ1-2; 7 bases agree with TRBD1. The sequenced material came from peripheral blood. The source of this sequence is a woman under 40 who had recovered from COVID-19. The chain's CDR3 is CASRTGTNYGYTF. DNA of the CDR3: TGTGCCAGTAGGACAGGGACTAACTATGGCTACACCTTC.